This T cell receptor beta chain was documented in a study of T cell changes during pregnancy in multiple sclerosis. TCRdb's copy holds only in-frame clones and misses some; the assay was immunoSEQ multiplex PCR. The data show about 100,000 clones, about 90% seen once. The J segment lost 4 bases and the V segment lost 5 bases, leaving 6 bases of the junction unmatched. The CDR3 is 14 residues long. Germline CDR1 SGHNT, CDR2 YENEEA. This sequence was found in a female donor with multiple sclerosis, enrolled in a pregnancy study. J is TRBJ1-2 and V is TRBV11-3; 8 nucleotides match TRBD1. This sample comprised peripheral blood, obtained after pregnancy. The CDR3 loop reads CASSLVDRGYGYTF. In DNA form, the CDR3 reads TGTGCCAGCAGCCTCGTCGACAGGGGCTATGGCTACACCTTC.